The 26 T cell receptor beta chains below all came from one sample that was sequenced in a study of response to subunit inactivated influenza vaccine. TCRdb redid the calling of the RT-PCR reads with MiXCR, one entry per CDR3 protein. The repertoire consists of 500,000 to 600,000 distinct CDR3 sequences, with 10% to 15% occurring once and the leading ten covering 9.5% to 13%. The sequencing here drew on PBMCs from blood, taken on the day of vaccination. All receptors derive from a man aged 45-60 years who received an inactivated influenza vaccine.

This clonotype occurred a few times. V gene TRBV29-1 combines with J gene TRBJ2-7; a possible D gene is TRBD2 (6 bases). There are 14 residues in the CDR3. The ends were cut back, 6 bases at V and 0 bases at J, with 15 bases in the middle. CDR1 SQVTM and CDR2 ANQGSEA come from the germline V gene. The CDR3 loop is CSVGGETDSYEQYF. CDR3 bases: TGCAGCGTCGGCGGGGAGACAGACTCCTACGAGCAGTACTTC.

V is TRBV5-1 and J is TRBJ2-2; the D gene is possibly TRBD1 (5 bases). The CDR3 sequence is 16 residues long. Trimming took off 0 bases at V and 1 base at J, with 10 bases between the two ends. Per germline, CDR1 SGHRS and CDR2 YFSETQ. The CDR3 DNA reads as TGCGCCAGCAGCTTGGCCCCAGGGAAGAACACCGGGGAGCTGTTTTTT. Translation gives CASSLAPGKNTGELFF.

The table lists this clonotype with a few counts. The rearrangement joins TRBV29-1 to TRBJ1-1, with D possibly TRBD1 on 5 matching bases. The CDR3 runs to 12 residues. From germline, CDR1 is SQVTM and CDR2 ANQGSEA. V dropped 6 bases and J dropped 11 bases, with 19 bases sitting between them. CDR3 region: CSVQVQGRLAFF. The CDR3, as DNA: TGCAGCGTCCAAGTCCAGGGTCGTCTGGCTTTCTTT.

There are a few counts of this clonotype. This chain connects TRBV7-9 to TRBJ2-7; tentative D call: TRBD2 (5 bases). The V gene lost 0 bases and the J gene lost 3 bases, with 15 bases spanning the gap. The V gene's germline CDR1 is SEHNR and CDR2 FQNEAQ (reference sequence). CDR3 length equals 16 residues. CDR3 protein: CASSLAEERYRYEQYF. The DNA of the CDR3 is TGTGCCAGCAGCTTAGCGGAGGAGCGCTACCGCTACGAGCAGTACTTC.

Here the CDR3 DNA reads TGCGCCAGCAGCTTAGAAGTCCCGGGACAGGGGGCGGGCACTGAAGCTTTCTTT. This codes for CASSLEVPGQGAGTEAFF. The rearrangement links TRBV5-1 to TRBJ1-1; 12 nucleotides agree with TRBD1. CDR3 length equals 18 residues. The V segment lost 2 bases and the J segment 4 bases; nucleotides outside the gene matches: 12. Per germline, CDR1 SGHRS and CDR2 YFSETQ.

V usage is TRBV6-5 and J usage is TRBJ1-1, with TRBD1 matching over 9 bases. This CDR3 is built from 15 residues. The junction had 9 bases not matched to a gene; V was cut back by 0 bases and J by 10 bases. The V gene's germline CDR1 is MNHEY and CDR2 SVGAGI. CDR3 bases: TGTGCCAGCAGTTACTCGTCTCCGGGACAGGGTTCAGCTTTCTTT. Residues: CASSYSSPGQGSAFF.

The genes are TRBV12-5 and TRBJ2-1, with 10 bases aligning to TRBD1. Germline V gene sequence: CDR1 LGHNT, CDR2 FRNRAP. The CDR3 is made up of 14 amino acids. V lost 2 bases and J lost 8; bases outside the gene matches: 3. CDR3: CASGLYDRGHEQFF. CDR3 DNA: TGTGCTAGTGGTTTGTACGACAGGGGGCATGAGCAGTTCTTC.

The gene calls are TRBV24-1 and TRBJ2-1; 8 bases map to TRBD2. J lost 2 bases, V lost 1 base, and 3 bases had no gene match. CDR1 is KGHDR and CDR2 is SFDVKD in the germline V gene. CDR3 length: 16 residues. The CDR3 region is CATSDLAGVAYNEQFF. Written as DNA, the CDR3 is TGTGCCACCAGTGATTTAGCGGGAGTTGCCTACAATGAGCAGTTCTTC.

This clonotype has at least ten counts. CDR3 nucleotide sequence: TGTGCCAGCAGTTACCCCGGACAGGGCACAACTAATGAAAAACTGTTTTTT. It specifies CASSYPGQGTTNEKLFF. V is TRBV6-5 and J is TRBJ1-4; TRBD1 matches 8 bases. V was pared by 2 bases and J by 0 bases, with 5 bases of the junction left unmatched. Germline CDR1 and CDR2: MNHEY and SVGAGI. CDR3 length: 17 residues.

This clonotype came up a few times. J is TRBJ1-4 and V is TRBV6-2 or TRBV6-3; 8 nucleotides align to TRBD1. The CDR3 is 12 amino acids. Germline CDR1 is MNHEY and CDR2 is SVGEGT. V shed 8 bases, J shed 7 bases, and the junction held 3 bases outside the gene matches. DNA for the CDR3: TGTGCCAGCCAGGGGGCAGGTGAAAAACTGTTTTTT. Translated, it gives CASQGAGEKLFF.

The V and J genes are TRBV5-6 and TRBJ1-1; weak D call: TRBD1 (6 bases). Trimming cost V 6 bases and J 3 bases, with 18 bases left between them. The CDR3 length is 15 residues. Per the germline V gene, CDR1 is SGHDT and CDR2 is YYEEEE. Written as DNA, the CDR3 is TGTGCCAGCACCCCGGGGGGGCTCGGGGACACTGAAGCTTTCTTT. Residues: CASTPGGLGDTEAFF.

This clonotype occurred many times. V is TRBV7-2 and J is TRBJ2-1; 7 nucleotides agree with TRBD1. CDR1 is SGHTA and CDR2 is FQGNSA in the germline V gene. J gave up 4 bases and V 7 bases, and 10 bases lay outside the gene matches. CDR3 size: 15 residues. The DNA of the CDR3 is TGTGCCAGCATCGTTAGGGGACAGAATTACAATGAGCAGTTCTTC. This gives the protein CASIVRGQNYNEQFF. The full variable domain, rest sourced from reference TRBV7-2 and TRBJ2-1, is GAGVSQSPSNKVTEKGKDVELRCDPISGHTALYWYRQSLGQGLEFLIYFQGNSAPDKSGLPSDRFSAERTGGSVSTLTIQRTQQEDSAVYLCASIVRGQNYNEQFFGPGTRLTVL.

This chain links TRBV6-1 with TRBJ1-5; a weak D match, TRBD1 (6 bases). CDR3 length: 19 amino acids. V was clipped by 4 bases and J by 0 bases, with 22 bases between them. From germline, CDR1 is MNHNS and CDR2 SASEGT. The chain's CDR3 is CASSATWAEQGYSNQPQHF. Written as DNA, the CDR3 is TGTGCCAGCAGTGCAACCTGGGCCGAACAGGGATATAGCAATCAGCCCCAGCATTTT.

J is TRBJ2-1 and V is TRBV3-1; perhaps TRBD2 as D (7 bases). This CDR3 is 15 amino acids long. CDR1 and CDR2 (germline): LGHDT, YNNKEL (reference sequence). Trimming cost V 1 base and J 6 bases, with 13 bases left between them. The CDR3 protein is CASSQGRRGGNEQFF. The CDR3 region has the DNA TGTGCCAGCAGCCAAGGGCGGAGGGGGGGCAATGAGCAGTTCTTC.

The rearrangement links TRBV28 to TRBJ2-7; 7 nucleotides line up with TRBD1. V was pared by 6 bases and J by 0 bases, with 5 bases of the junction left unmatched. CDR3 size: 14 residues. Germline V CDR1 and CDR2: MDHEN, SYDVKM. In DNA form, the CDR3 reads TGTGCCAGCAGGCAGACAGGGAACTCCTACGAGCAGTACTTC. Its translation is CASRQTGNSYEQYF.

J is TRBJ2-3 and V is TRBV10-3, with TRBD1 matching 7 bases. V was pared by 5 bases and J by 5 bases, with 10 bases of the junction left unmatched. The germline V gene has CDR1 ENHRY and CDR2 SYGVKD. The CDR3 has 15 amino acids. This CDR3 is CAISLTGVGGDTQYF. The CDR3 DNA sequence: TGTGCCATCAGTCTTACAGGGGTCGGTGGAGATACGCAGTATTTT.

This clonotype was seen many times. J is TRBJ2-1 and V is TRBV11-2; weak D call: TRBD2 (6 bases). The CDR3 has 17 residues. The germline V gene has CDR1 SGHAT and CDR2 FQNNGV. Trimming removed 1 base at V and 5 bases at J, with 18 bases between. CDR3 DNA: TGTGCCAGCAGCTTAGGGATCCGGCGGGACTCTCACAATGAGCAGTTCTTC. It yields the protein CASSLGIRRDSHNEQFF.

The sample holds a few counts of this clonotype. The chain joins TRBV20-1 to TRBJ2-3; 7 positions match TRBD2. Per germline, CDR1 DFQATT and CDR2 SNEGSKA (reference sequence). Trimming removed 6 bases from V and 2 bases from J; junction bases left unmatched: 11. The CDR3 has 15 residues. The CDR3 sequence: CSASAGLAVTDTQYF. As DNA, the CDR3 is TGCAGTGCCTCAGCGGGGCTAGCGGTCACAGATACGCAGTATTTT.

This chain uses TRBV2 with TRBJ2-1, with a tentative D call TRBD1 (6 bases). Trimming took off 8 bases at V and 6 bases at J, with 23 bases between the two ends. CDR3 length equals 16 residues. Germline V lookup: CDR1 SNHLY, CDR2 FYNNEI. CDR3 in DNA: TGTGCCAGCGCCAGGACAGCCGGGACCAGCCGCAATGAGCAGTTCTTC. The encoded protein is CASARTAGTSRNEQFF. Based on the CDR3 plus reference TRBV2 and TRBJ2-1, the full variable domain is EPEVTQTPSHQVTQMGQEVILRCVPISNHLYFYWYRQILGQKVEFLVSFYNNEISEKSEIFDDQFSVERPDGSNFTLKIRSTKLEDSAMYFCASARTAGTSRNEQFFGPGTRLTVL.

This chain uses TRBV11-2 with TRBJ1-1; 7 bases map to TRBD1. V lost 1 base, J lost 1 base, and 3 bases stayed unmatched. This CDR3 contains 15 residues. In germline, CDR1 is SGHAT, CDR2 FQNNGV. The CDR3 region has the DNA TGTGCCAGCAGCTTAGTCGGACAGGCGAACACTGAAGCTTTCTTT. This codes for CASSLVGQANTEAFF. Full variable domain (remainder filled in from reference TRBV11-2 and TRBJ1-1): EAGVAQSPRYKIIEKRQSVAFWCNPISGHATLYWYQQILGQGPKLLIQFQNNGVVDDSQLPKDRFSAERLKGVDSTLKIQPAKLEDSAVYLCASSLVGQANTEAFFGQGTRLTVV.

The rearrangement uses TRBV6-2 or TRBV6-3 and TRBJ2-1; D not resolved. Trimming removed 2 bases from V and 9 bases from J, with 11 bases in between. Germline-derived CDR1 and CDR2 are MNHEY and SVGEGT. The CDR3 sequence is 13 residues long. The CDR3 reads CASSYRSTVEQFF. The DNA of the CDR3 is TGTGCCAGCAGTTACAGGTCTACCGTTGAGCAGTTCTTC.

V and J are TRBV20-1 and TRBJ1-5; tentatively, D is TRBD1 (5 bases). The CDR3 contains 14 residues. The V gene lost 2 bases and the J gene lost 0 bases, with 8 bases spanning the gap. In germline, CDR1 is DFQATT, CDR2 SNEGSKA (reference sequence). The CDR3 protein is CSARQGNSNQPQHF. CDR3 in DNA: TGCAGTGCTAGACAGGGAAATAGCAATCAGCCCCAGCATTTT.

This clonotype has just a few counts. This rearrangement joins TRBV5-5 to TRBJ2-2; 11 nucleotides match TRBD2. Germline assignment: CDR1 SGHKS and CDR2 YYEKEE (reference sequence). After removal of 3 bases from V and 0 bases from J, the junction contained 7 bases not matched to a gene. The CDR3 runs to 18 residues. CDR3 in amino acids: CASSSGLAGFANTGELFF. In DNA form, the CDR3 reads TGTGCCAGCAGCTCAGGACTAGCGGGTTTCGCGAACACCGGGGAGCTGTTTTTT.

V is TRBV6-5 and J is TRBJ1-5, with unresolved D. Germline V CDR1 and CDR2: MNHEY, SVGAGI. The CDR3 has 14 residues. Trimming removed 1 base at V and 1 base at J, with 5 bases between. This chain's CDR3 is CASSYLASNQPQHF. The CDR3 nucleotides read TGTGCCAGCAGTTACTTGGCCAGCAATCAGCCCCAGCATTTT.

This clonotype was counted ten times or more. This chain joins TRBV12-3 or TRBV12-4 and TRBJ1-5; D is unresolved. V dropped 1 base and J dropped 9 bases, with 13 bases sitting between them. The CDR3 totals 14 residues. The CDR3 sequence is CASSLEGLGLPQHF. The CDR3 nucleotides read TGTGCCAGCAGTTTAGAAGGGCTCGGGTTGCCCCAGCATTTT.

This clonotype showed up just a few times. This chain connects TRBV29-1 to TRBJ2-2; no clear D. The germline V gene has CDR1 SQVTM and CDR2 ANQGSEA. The CDR3 spans 11 residues. V was cut by 7 bases and J by 2 bases, with 5 bases left in between. The CDR3 loop is CSGSNTGELFF. In DNA, the CDR3 is TGCAGCGGGTCAAACACCGGGGAGCTGTTTTTT.